This T cell receptor beta chain stems from a study of T cells in narcolepsy. CDR3 length: 13 amino acids. Trimming removed 4 bases at V and 15 bases at J, with 18 bases between. CDR1 is SGHDN and CDR2 is FVKESK in the germline V gene. Measured with immunoSEQ multiplex PCR; TCRdb has only the in-frame clones, and not every one. Here the sample spans around 33,000 clones, about four fifths being singletons. Specimen: CD45RA- memory CD4+ T cells from PBMCs. The chain employs TRBV14 and TRBJ1-4; TRBD1 might be the D (6 bases). The receptor's source is a human donor with narcolepsy. In DNA form, the CDR3 reads TGTGCCAGCAGCCCGGACAGAGGGAGAAGGATGTTTTTT. This translates into CASSPDRGRRMFF.